These T cell receptor beta chains were read from a single sample in a study of shared clonotypes between healthy human individuals. Using immunoSEQ multiplex PCR, the repertoire was profiled, and TCRdb retains in-frame clones only, with some absent. The sample gives 2 million to 3 million clones, approximately 94% of which show up once; over 0.12% is in the top ten. The sequenced material came from naive CD4+ T cells sorted from blood. Receptor source: a man aged 18 to 29 in good health. The CDR3 runs from the conserved cysteine through the conserved F or W. Fields, in order: clone size, V gene, J gene, D gene, CDR3 protein, CDR3 DNA. A D gene is named only where the DNA matches it firmly. The size entry is marked missing in some rows and otherwise reads once, few, many or a size class.

NA	TRBV6-5	TRBJ1-6	NA	CASSYIKGNSPLHF	TGTGCCAGCAGTTACATTAAGGGAAATTCACCCCTCCACTTT
NA	TRBV14	TRBJ2-5	NA	CASSRGYQETQYF	TGTGCCAGCAGCCGGGGGTACCAAGAGACCCAGTACTTC
NA	TRBV15	TRBJ1-6	TRBD1	CATSPWDRDHSPLHF	TGTGCCACCAGCCCCTGGGACAGGGACCATTCACCCCTCCACTTT
NA	TRBV28	TRBJ1-4	NA	CASRSSSLRDGSEKLFF	TGTGCCAGCAGATCGTCCTCCCTTCGGGACGGTTCCGAAAAACTGTTTTTT
once	TRBV11-1	TRBJ2-7	TRBD1	CASSLAGTGVGYEQYF	TGTGCCAGCAGCTTAGCGGGTACAGGGGTGGGTTACGAGCAGTACTTC
NA	TRBV6-5	TRBJ2-5	TRBD1	CASSYFRTGLGETQYF	TGTGCCAGCAGTTACTTCCGGACAGGGTTGGGAGAGACCCAGTACTTC
NA	TRBV25-1	TRBJ1-2	NA	CASSETALNYGYTF	TGTGCCAGCAGTGAAACAGCCCTGAACTATGGCTACACCTTC
NA	TRBV30	TRBJ1-2	NA	CAWSVRRGVGYGYTF	TGTGCCTGGAGTGTCCGTCGGGGCGTAGGCTATGGCTACACCTTC
NA	TRBV18	TRBJ1-2	NA	CASSPSTGNYGYTF	TGTGCCAGCTCACCAAGTACCGGGAACTATGGCTACACCTTC
few	TRBV6-5	TRBJ1-6	NA	CASSYPNSPLHF	TGTGCCAGCAGTTACCCGAATTCACCCCTCCACTTT
NA	TRBV6-5	TRBJ2-7	TRBD1	CASSGTTGGSYEQYF	TGTGCCAGCAGTGGGACGACAGGGGGATCCTACGAGCAGTACTTC
NA	TRBV30	TRBJ2-7	NA	CAWAFGPLYEQYF	TGTGCCTGGGCTTTCGGACCCCTCTACGAGCAGTACTTC
NA	TRBV11-3	TRBJ2-2	TRBD2	CASSTTYRGEYTGELFF	TGTGCCAGCAGCACCACTTATCGGGGGGAATACACCGGGGAGCTGTTTTTT
NA	TRBV25-1	TRBJ1-6	NA	CASSELEVRSPLHF	TGTGCCAGCAGTGAATTGGAGGTTAGGTCACCCCTCCACTTT
NA	TRBV29-1	TRBJ2-5	TRBD1	CSVSEQGGRETQYF	TGCAGCGTCTCCGAACAGGGGGGAAGGGAGACCCAGTACTTC
NA	TRBV30	TRBJ2-1	NA	CAWSVQTGEQFF	TGTGCCTGGAGTGTTCAAACGGGAGAGCAGTTCTTC
NA	TRBV11-2	TRBJ2-5	NA	CASSPQVGPETQYF	TGTGCCAGCAGCCCGCAGGTGGGGCCGGAGACCCAGTACTTC
NA	TRBV5-1	TRBJ2-6	NA	CASSFPDPRQDPSGANVLTF	TGCGCCAGCAGCTTCCCAGACCCGCGACAGGACCCCTCTGGGGCCAACGTCCTGACTTTC
few	TRBV5-1	TRBJ1-1	NA	CASSSGAVGTEAFF	TGCGCCAGCAGCTCAGGGGCGGTAGGCACTGAAGCTTTCTTT
NA	TRBV7-9	TRBJ1-6	NA	CASSSYNSPLHF	TGTGCCAGCAGCTCCTATAATTCACCCCTCCACTTT
NA	TRBV4-1	TRBJ2-2	NA	CASSPPTGAGNTGELFF	TGCGCCAGCAGCCCGCCCACGGGGGCGGGGAACACCGGGGAGCTGTTTTTT
NA	TRBV5-6	TRBJ1-1	TRBD1	CASSHRYDRGNTEAFF	TGTGCCAGCAGCCACAGGTACGACAGGGGGAACACTGAAGCTTTCTTT
NA	TRBV5-4	TRBJ2-1	NA	CASSFPLTDEQFF	TGTGCCAGCAGCTTCCCCTTGACGGATGAGCAGTTCTTC
NA	TRBV4-3	TRBJ1-5	NA	CASSQDRAGGQPQHF	TGCGCCAGCAGCCAAGATCGAGCGGGTGGTCAGCCCCAGCATTTT
NA	TRBV4-1	TRBJ2-3	TRBD2	CASSRGGLSGGAWTQYF	TGCGCCAGCAGCCGAGGAGGACTGAGCGGGGGGGCTTGGACGCAGTATTTT
NA	TRBV30	TRBJ1-3	NA	CAWSPSGNTIYF	TGTGCCTGGAGCCCCAGTGGAAACACCATATATTTT
NA	TRBV29-1	TRBJ2-5	NA	CSAQHQETQYF	TGCAGCGCCCAGCACCAAGAGACCCAGTACTTC
NA	TRBV11-2	TRBJ1-6	NA	CASSSSDWYSYNSPLHF	TGTGCCAGCAGCTCATCCGATTGGTACTCCTATAATTCACCCCTCCACTTT
NA	TRBV29-1	TRBJ2-7	NA	CSASLGGDPYEQYF	TGCAGCGCCTCCCTCGGAGGCGACCCCTACGAGCAGTACTTC
NA	TRBV7-3	TRBJ2-1	TRBD1	CASSLKGQGAASSYNEQFF	TGTGCCAGCAGCTTAAAGGGACAGGGGGCCGCTTCCTCCTACAATGAGCAGTTCTTC
NA	TRBV5-1	TRBJ1-2	NA	CASSLGQGSGYTF	TGCGCCAGCAGCTTGGGTCAGGGTAGCGGCTACACCTTC
NA	TRBV18	TRBJ2-1	TRBD2	CASSRTGTSGSSNNEQFF	TGTGCCAGCTCACGAACAGGGACTAGCGGGAGCAGTAACAATGAGCAGTTCTTC
once	TRBV18	TRBJ2-7	NA	CASSPQLGEQYF	TGTGCCAGCTCACCACAACTTGGCGAGCAGTACTTC
few	TRBV10-2	TRBJ2-5	TRBD2	CASSTTSGIETQYF	TGCGCCAGCAGTACAACTAGCGGGATTGAGACCCAGTACTTC
few	TRBV10-1	TRBJ2-3	NA	CASSESGGTDTQYF	TGCGCCAGCAGTGAGTCAGGGGGCACAGATACGCAGTATTTT
few	TRBV20-1	TRBJ1-1	NA	CSARRNTEAFF	TGCAGTGCTAGAAGGAACACTGAAGCTTTCTTT
NA	TRBV7-2	TRBJ2-7	NA	CASSSIRDNYEQYF	TGTGCCAGCAGTTCAATCCGGGACAACTACGAGCAGTACTTC
NA	TRBV9	TRBJ2-1	TRBD1	CASSPRMGQGSYEQFF	TGTGCCAGCAGCCCCCGGATGGGACAGGGGTCTTATGAGCAGTTCTTC
NA	TRBV7-9	TRBJ2-1	TRBD1	CASSFGTGVGEQFF	TGTGCCAGCAGCTTTGGGACAGGGGTTGGTGAGCAGTTCTTC
NA	TRBV19	TRBJ2-3	TRBD2	CASSIEASGTTGGTQYF	TGTGCCAGTAGTATTGAGGCTAGCGGGACCACCGGGGGTACGCAGTATTTT
NA	TRBV11-2	TRBJ2-1	TRBD1	CASSYGQGSYNEQFF	TGTGCCAGCAGCTACGGACAGGGCTCCTACAATGAGCAGTTCTTC
once	TRBV6-5	TRBJ2-2	TRBD2	CASSYEPGGPGELFF	TGTGCCAGCAGTTATGAACCGGGGGGGCCCGGGGAGCTGTTTTTT
NA	TRBV7-2	TRBJ2-2	TRBD2	CASSTQILAGGLTGELFF	TGTGCCAGCAGCACCCAAATACTAGCGGGAGGGTTAACCGGGGAGCTGTTTTTT
NA	TRBV7-2	TRBJ2-7	TRBD2	CASSEGLALAYEQYF	TGTGCCAGCAGCGAGGGACTAGCGTTAGCCTACGAGCAGTACTTC
NA	TRBV19	TRBJ1-6	TRBD1	CASSPGTVGYSPLHF	TGTGCCAGTAGTCCTGGGACAGTAGGATATTCACCCCTCCACTTT
NA	TRBV28	TRBJ1-2	TRBD1	CASNPPGQGYGYTF	TGTGCCAGCAACCCACCCGGACAGGGCTATGGCTACACCTTC
NA	TRBV5-6	TRBJ2-5	NA	CASSARASARGETQYF	TGTGCCAGCAGCGCAAGGGCTAGCGCGAGGGGGGAGACCCAGTACTTC
NA	TRBV5-6	TRBJ2-7	NA	CASSLDPATGTYEQYF	TGTGCCAGCAGCTTGGATCCGGCTACCGGGACCTACGAGCAGTACTTC
NA	TRBV19	TRBJ1-1	NA	CASSIDGNTEAFF	TGTGCCAGTAGTATCGACGGAAACACTGAAGCTTTCTTT
NA	TRBV19	TRBJ2-2	TRBD1	CASSKPGQGAGELFF	TGTGCCAGTAGTAAACCGGGACAGGGGGCCGGGGAGCTGTTTTTT
few	TRBV30	TRBJ1-1	NA	CAWMQGQNTEAFF	TGTGCCTGGATGCAGGGACAGAACACTGAAGCTTTCTTT
NA	TRBV28	TRBJ2-7	TRBD1	CASSPSHLGQIYEQYF	TGTGCCAGCAGCCCTAGTCACCTGGGACAGATCTACGAGCAGTACTTC
once	TRBV11-2	TRBJ2-1	NA	CASSPVPAAYNEQFF	TGTGCCAGCAGCCCCGTTCCTGCGGCTTACAATGAGCAGTTCTTC